This TCR beta chain was documented in a study of cytomegalovirus exposure and HLA in healthy donors. Study-wide findings and caveats: About 90% or about 30% of the time was how often most TCR beta V segments were productive, according to an earlier analysis.

The primer mix had 60 Vbeta and 13 Jbeta primers. Clones were sequenced by immunoSEQ multiplex PCR, and TCRdb holds only the in-frame ones, with some missing. The data contain fewer than 110,000 clones, around 74% of them singletons. On this clone: Its antigen is undetermined.

Looked up from germline, CDR1 is MNHEY and CDR2 is SVGAGI. V gave up 6 bases and J gave up 7 bases, with 15 bases separating them. CDR3 length equals 13 residues. This chain joins TRBV6-5 and TRBJ1-2; D perhaps matches TRBD1 (6 bases). The sequencing input was PBMCs. The receptor was isolated from a woman in her 40s in good health and CMV-seropositive. CDR3 residues: CASRLKGGGGYTF. The DNA for the CDR3 is TGTGCCAGCAGGCTAAAAGGGGGGGGTGGCTACACCTTC.